This T cell receptor (beta chain) was retrieved from a study of human T cells and chemical hapten exposure. Documented time point: patch test 1, 2 weeks after DPC sensitization. The treatment: therapeutic diphenylcyclopropenone sensitization with weekly scalp DPC. Germline trimming cut 8 bases from V and 6 bases from J; bases unmatched to any gene: 14. The CDR3 runs to 16 residues. Germline loops: CDR1 SNHLY, CDR2 FYNNEI. TCRdb reprocessed the RACE reads via MiXCR and lists one record per CDR3 protein. In the table there are 180,000 or so distinct CDR3 sequences, more than 20% of which are singletons. This clonotype was observed a handful of times.

V gene TRBV2 combines with J gene TRBJ2-3; 10 nucleotides line up with TRBD1. The specimen was whole blood, collected in connection with sensitization to the hapten diphenylcyclopropenone (DPC). The sequence was obtained from a woman in her fifties or sixties with alopecia areata. Some clones in this sample may be carry-over from other donors' samples. Written as DNA, the CDR3 is TGTGCCAGCGGACGAACCAGACAGGGGGCTCGTGATACGCAGTATTTT. The encoded protein is CASGRTRQGARDTQYF.